The present entry profiles one T cell receptor beta chain with its context. What it recognizes is unknown. The primer mix had 60 Vbeta and 13 Jbeta primers. Measured with immunoSEQ multiplex PCR; TCRdb has only the in-frame clones, and not every one. Of under 200,000 clones in the sample, around 80% are singletons; the top ten hold around 2.4%. The sample comes from a study of cytomegalovirus exposure and HLA in healthy donors. Germline CDR1 SQVTM, CDR2 ANQGSEA. The V end was cut by 5 bases, the J end by 5 bases, with 15 bases between. The CDR3 is made up of 13 amino acids. Study findings and constraints: TCR beta V- and J-gene trimming, according to a later analysis, was linked to a missense DCLRE1C variant. Certain sequence variants were highly shared and formed a cluster, and this cluster was likely a sequencing artifact.

The TCR comes from a female donor in good health and CMV-seronegative. The rearrangement links TRBV29-1 to TRBJ1-2; weak D call: TRBD1 (5 bases). What was sequenced was PBMCs. CDR3 sequence (DNA): TGCAGCGTTCCCAGGGTCCTGGGGTATGGCTACACCTTC. It is translated as CSVPRVLGYGYTF.